Following are 16 T cell receptor beta chains from one sample sequenced in a study of CD4+ T cells in melanoma. Data came from immunoSEQ multiplex PCR; TCRdb stores just in-frame clones and leaves some out. Of about 18,000 clones in the sample, 81% were seen once. Sequenced input: cells from a culture (not recorded whether cultured in vitro). The receptor source for this set is a human donor with melanoma.

This clone appeared a single time. V gene TRBV5-1 combines with J gene TRBJ1-1, with D possibly TRBD1 on 5 matching bases. CDR1 and CDR2 (germline): SGHRS, YFSETQ. The CDR3 has 15 residues. V lost 0 bases and J lost 1, with 10 bases in between. In DNA form, the CDR3 reads TGCGCCAGCAGCTTGGTAGGGGAGGGGAACACTGAAGCTTTCTTT. It yields the protein CASSLVGEGNTEAFF.

The V gene is TRBV6-5, the J gene TRBJ1-2; tentative D call: TRBD1 (6 bases). Germline CDR1 MNHEY, CDR2 SVGAGI. The CDR3 sequence is 16 residues long. Trimming left V 0 bases short and J 8 bases short, with 19 bases between. The CDR3 loop reads CASSYSQGFSGTGYTF. Here the CDR3 DNA reads TGTGCCAGCAGTTACTCCCAGGGGTTTTCGGGCACCGGCTACACCTTC.

V usage is TRBV5-1 and J usage is TRBJ2-5, with 10 positions matching TRBD2. This CDR3 has 16 residues. The V gene end was trimmed by 0 bases and the J gene end by 1 base; junction bases not matched to a gene: 3. Germline-derived CDR1 and CDR2 are SGHRS and YFSETQ. CDR3 loop: CASSLVASGGQETQYF. The CDR3 DNA reads as TGCGCCAGCAGCTTGGTGGCTAGCGGGGGCCAAGAGACCCAGTACTTC.

Worth noting for this clone: This sample includes further DNA sequences coding for the same CDR3. The rearrangement links TRBV9 to TRBJ1-6; perhaps TRBD1 as D (5 bases). This CDR3 contains 15 residues. Looked up from germline, CDR1 is SGDLS and CDR2 is YYNGEE. Trimming cost V 2 bases and J 2 bases, with 8 bases left between them. The CDR3 protein is CASSVQGAYNSPLHF. Written as DNA, the CDR3 is TGTGCCAGCAGCGTGCAGGGTGCCTATAATTCACCCCTCCACTTT. Together with reference TRBV9 and TRBJ1-6, the CDR3 gives the full variable domain: DSGVTQTPKHLITATGQRVTLRCSPRSGDLSVYWYQQSLDQGLQFLIQYYNGEERAKGNILERFSAQQFPDLHSELNLSSLELGDSALYFCASSVQGAYNSPLHFGNGTRLTVT.

In this sample, this clone turned up a few times. This chain joins TRBV11-2 and TRBJ1-6, with D possibly TRBD1 on 5 matching bases. Trimming cost V 5 bases and J 9 bases, with 20 bases left between them. The CDR3 has 16 amino acids. The germline V gene encodes CDR1 SGHAT and CDR2 FQNNGV. The CDR3 DNA follows: TGTGCCAGCAGCCTAGGCGCGACAGTTACGGGTTCACCCCTCCACTTT. Protein sequence: CASSLGATVTGSPLHF.

V is TRBV2 and J is TRBJ1-1; 8 bases match TRBD1. CDR1 is SNHLY, CDR2 FYNNEI, per germline. This CDR3 comprises 13 residues. Unmatched junction bases numbered 2, after V lost 4 bases and J lost 4 bases. CDR3 in amino acids: CASSVGTGTEAFF. The CDR3, as DNA: TGTGCCAGCAGTGTCGGGACAGGCACTGAAGCTTTCTTT.

CDR3 bases: TGTGCCAGCACGAGCCAGGGGCTCGGGGAGCTGTTTTTT. It is translated as CASTSQGLGELFF. This chain joins TRBV7-3 and TRBJ2-2; possible D gene TRBD1, 6 bases. Germline V CDR1 and CDR2: SGHTA, FQGTGA. Trimming left V 7 bases short and J 7 bases short, with 13 bases between. CDR3 size: 13 residues.

V and J are TRBV7-9 and TRBJ1-2; 7 positions match TRBD1. CDR3 length equals 15 residues. The germline gives CDR1 SEHNR, CDR2 FQNEAQ (reference sequence). J lost 4 bases, V lost 3 bases, and 8 bases had no gene match. The CDR3: CASSFARQGGYGYTF. For the CDR3, the DNA is TGTGCCAGCAGCTTCGCCCGACAGGGAGGCTATGGCTACACCTTC.

The chain is built from TRBV18 and TRBJ2-1; 7 bases map to TRBD2. V gave up 6 bases and J gave up 9 bases; unmatched junction bases: 8. The CDR3 covers 13 residues. Germline CDR1 reads KGHSH; CDR2 reads LQKENI. CDR3 in amino acids: CASSPGGRGEQFF. The CDR3 DNA sequence: TGTGCCAGCTCCCCCGGGGGGAGGGGTGAGCAGTTCTTC.

This clone occurred a few times. This chain uses TRBV4-2 with TRBJ2-4; tentative D call: TRBD2 (5 bases). This CDR3 region has 16 residues. V shed 1 base and J shed 0 bases, with 10 bases lying between them. The germline CDR1 and CDR2 sequences are LGHNA and YNFKEQ. CDR3 sequence (DNA): TGTGCCAGCAGCCAAGCCGCGGGTTTAGCCAAAAACATTCAGTACTTC. Translating it yields CASSQAAGLAKNIQYF.

The chain joins TRBV2 to TRBJ2-7, with TRBD1 matching 11 bases. From germline, CDR1 is SNHLY and CDR2 FYNNEI. The length of the CDR3 is 15 residues. Losses at the gene ends were 6 bases for V and 0 bases for J; bases not matched to a gene: 4. The CDR3 protein is CASSPGTGGSYEQYF. The CDR3 nucleotides read TGTGCCAGCAGCCCCGGGACAGGGGGCTCCTACGAGCAGTACTTC.

The chain is built from TRBV5-6 and TRBJ2-5, with TRBD2 identical over 8 bases. The CDR3 runs 18 residues. Germline V gene sequence: CDR1 SGHDT, CDR2 YYEEEE. The trim removed 4 bases at V and 1 base at J, leaving 15 bases unmatched. The CDR3 protein is CASSLPGARGGPQETQYF. DNA for the CDR3: TGTGCCAGCAGCCTACCCGGTGCCCGGGGGGGCCCCCAAGAGACCCAGTACTTC.

The V gene is TRBV5-8, the J gene TRBJ2-7, with D possibly TRBD2 on 5 matching bases. The V gene's germline CDR1 is SGHTS and CDR2 YDEGEE. The CDR3 runs to 16 residues. V was cut by 3 bases and J by 2 bases, with 18 bases left in between. CDR3 amino acids: CASSSPWTPGAYEQYF. CDR3 nucleotide sequence: TGTGCCAGCAGCTCCCCCTGGACCCCCGGGGCCTACGAGCAGTACTTC.

This chain uses TRBV7-9 with TRBJ2-5; D possibly corresponds to TRBD1 (6 bases). The CDR3 totals 14 residues. CDR1 SEHNR and CDR2 FQNEAQ come from the germline V gene (reference sequence). Between the trimmed V and J ends, which lost 6 bases and 5 bases, there was a span of 16 bases. The CDR3 nucleotides read TGTGCCAGCAGGCCTAACAGGGTACCGGAGACCCAGTACTTC. Translated: CASRPNRVPETQYF.

To note about this clone: A junction end diverges from the germline sequence, so it may reflect a read error. J is TRBJ2-7 and V is TRBV2; TRBD2 agrees at 9 bases. Germline CDR1 and CDR2: SNHLY and FYNNEI. This CDR3 is built from 14 residues. CDR3: CASRERGASDEQYF. In nucleotides, the CDR3 is TGTGCCAGCAGGGAGCGGGGGGCCTCCGACGAGCAGTACTTC.

The chain combines TRBV27 with TRBJ1-1; D may be TRBD1 (5 bases). V was shortened by 5 bases and J by 6 bases, with 19 bases between the two germline ends. Germline V CDR1 and CDR2: MNHEY, SMNVEV (reference sequence). The CDR3 consists of 15 residues. Here the CDR3 DNA reads TGTGCCAGCAGTCCCCGGGACCTTAATTTCGCTGAAGCTTTCTTT. This encodes CASSPRDLNFAEAFF.